This TCR beta chain was sequenced for a study of T-cell memory formation after mild COVID-19 (dated by TCRdb to the early 2020s). About the investigation overall: Most TCR sequence clusters were specific to one of the two donors. In a couple of donors, T-cell clones that expanded and contracted after mild COVID-19 were tracked by sequencing TCRalpha and TCRbeta repertoires over time. Two young, previously healthy adult volunteers, one female and one male, were included in the cohort.

The table lists this clonotype with a few counts. This receptor's antigen is unknown. Base qualities are not recorded, but no much larger clone differs from it by a single base. The V and J ends are trimmed by 3 bases and 2 bases, leaving 9 bases between them. For CDR1 and CDR2, the germline V gene lists SGHRS and YFSETQ. Counted from cysteine to phenylalanine, this CDR3 has 14 amino acids. Solely the CDR3 DNA is kept, with 42 bases framed from the first base. Here is what the overall study found, with its caveats: Some responding clones were detected in pre-infection memory, suggesting pre-existing cross-reactive memory T cells joined the SARS-CoV-2 response. The study covered only a couple of mild cases, and larger cohorts including severe cases with pre-infection samples were considered necessary. Balanced CD4/CD8 phenotypes were observed for clones contracting from day 15 to 85, whereas a bias towards CD4+ was observed for a second wave of clones expanding from day 15 to 37. Contracting CD4+ clones were located mainly in the CM and EM memory subsets, whereas CD8+ clones were found to be enriched in EMRA. Whether the second-wave clones peaking on day 37 were SARS-CoV-2 specific was not confirmed.

Ficoll-Paque density gradient centrifugation was used to isolate PBMCs. Sequencing was carried out with an Illumina NovaSeq 6000. TCRalpha and TCRbeta cDNA libraries were built by 5'RACE with constant-segment primers, adding sample barcodes and unique molecular identifiers. RNA was extracted from every sample with Trizol reagent. Amplification of the libraries took two PCR steps, and the second step added a second sample barcode plus Illumina TruSeq adapters. Libraries were sequenced on an Illumina NovaSeq with 2 x 150 bp paired-end reads. The paper's data handling went like this. The reads were demultiplexed and collapsed into UMI-guided consensus sequences using migec v1.2.7. Using mixcr v2.1.11, UMI consensuses were aligned to TRA and TRB V and J templates and then assembled into clonotypes. Clonotypes were classified as expanded or contracted when called significant by both edgeR and NoisET, with noise models trained on biological replicates. For edgeR calls, the thresholds were a false discovery rate-adjusted p below 0.01 and a log2 fold-change of 1. As an exploratory analysis of dynamics, max-normalized trajectories of the 1000 most abundant clonotypes were examined with PCA combined with hierarchical clustering. The CD4 or CD8 phenotype of responding clones was assigned using the separately sequenced CD4+ and CD8+ repertoires. The public sequencing data were trimmed at Q25 with fastp and processed into clonotypes with MiXCR by TCRdb, which kept only in-frame beta chains. Rows are combined by CDR3 protein, so each entry shows the most common genes and DNA. The V and J calls, along with clone size, are taken from TCRdb and not from the paper's own processing. For this sample the table gives roughly 400,000 distinct CDR3 sequences, of which about a sixth were detected only once. The ten largest account for about a fifth of the sample.

The sequencing sample was made of PBMCs or a T cell subset sorted from them (not recorded which). The source is a young man who had mild COVID-19 (a few samples of this study predate the infection). The sample titles of this study are shuffled in the database, so cell type and time point are left out; the donor was told from shared clones. This chain joins TRBV5-1 to TRBJ2-1; no confident D gene assignment can be made. For the CDR3, the sequence is CASSYADPYNEQFF. The nucleotide sequence reads TGCGCCAGCAGCTACGCGGACCCCTACAATGAGCAGTTCTTC.